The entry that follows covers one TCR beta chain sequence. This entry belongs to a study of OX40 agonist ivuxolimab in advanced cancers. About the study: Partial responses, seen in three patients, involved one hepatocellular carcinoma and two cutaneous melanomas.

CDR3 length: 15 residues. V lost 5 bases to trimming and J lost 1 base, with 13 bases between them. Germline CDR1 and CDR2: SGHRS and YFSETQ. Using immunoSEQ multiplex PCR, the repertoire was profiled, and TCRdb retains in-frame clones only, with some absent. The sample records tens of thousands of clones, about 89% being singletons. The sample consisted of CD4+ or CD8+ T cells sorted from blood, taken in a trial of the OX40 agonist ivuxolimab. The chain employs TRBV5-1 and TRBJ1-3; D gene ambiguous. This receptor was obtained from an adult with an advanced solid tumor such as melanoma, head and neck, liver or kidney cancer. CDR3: CASSGQERSGNTIYF. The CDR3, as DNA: TGCGCCAGCAGTGGGCAGGAAAGATCTGGAAACACCATATATTTT.